A single sample gave rise to the 26 T cell receptor beta chains below, sequenced in a study of blood T cell repertoires in COVID-19. Method: immunoSEQ multiplex PCR; TCRdb's copy keeps in-frame clones and lacks some. Here the sample spans 200,000 to 250,000 clones, over 75% being singletons. The specimen sequenced was PBMCs or T cells enriched from blood (not recorded which). All receptors derive from a woman aged 18-29 years in a cohort exposed to, infected with or recovered from COVID-19 (not recorded which).

This chain connects TRBV6-6 to TRBJ2-5, with 9 nucleotides matching TRBD2. The germline CDR1 and CDR2 sequences are MNHNY and SVGAGI (reference sequence). CDR3 length: 15 amino acids. V shed 0 bases and J 3 bases; nucleotides not matched to a gene: 2. The CDR3 reads CASSYSASGEETQYF. The CDR3 DNA sequence: TGTGCCAGCAGTTACTCGGCTAGCGGGGAAGAGACCCAGTACTTC.

The chain carries TRBV7-9 and TRBJ2-1; 11 bases fit TRBD1. This CDR3 has 15 residues. The V gene end was trimmed by 5 bases and the J gene end by 5 bases; junction bases not matched to a gene: 5. CDR1 is SEHNR and CDR2 is FQNEAQ in the germline V gene (reference sequence). Here the CDR3 DNA reads TGTGCCAGCAGCCCCGGACAGGGGGCCAACAATGAGCAGTTCTTC. Translating gives CASSPGQGANNEQFF.

This rearrangement joins TRBV19 to TRBJ1-2; D is possibly TRBD1 (5 bases). CDR1 is LNHDA and CDR2 is SQIVND in the germline V gene (reference sequence). Trimming stripped 3 bases from V and 7 bases from J, with 9 bases between. CDR3 length: 12 amino acids. The CDR3, as DNA: TGTGCCAGTAGTATTTTGCAGGGTGGCTACACCTTC. This sequence encodes CASSILQGGYTF.

V and J are TRBV5-1 and TRBJ2-1; the match to TRBD2 covers 10 bases. The CDR3 runs 15 residues. J lost 5 bases, V lost 4 bases, and 6 bases had no gene match. Germline V gives CDR1 SGHRS, CDR2 YFSETQ. The CDR3 sequence is CASSASGSYHNEQFF. CDR3 nucleotide sequence: TGCGCCAGCAGCGCTAGCGGGAGCTATCACAATGAGCAGTTCTTC.

The V call is TRBV6-5, the J call TRBJ2-5; 8 nucleotides match TRBD2. Per germline, CDR1 MNHEY and CDR2 SVGAGI. V was clipped by 5 bases and J by 12 bases; unmatched bases: 5. CDR3 length: 11 amino acids. The CDR3 nucleotides read TGTGCCAGCAGTAATGGAGCGGGAGAGTACTTC. Translation: CASSNGAGEYF.

V and J are TRBV5-4 and TRBJ2-1; the D gene is possibly TRBD2 (5 bases). CDR3 size: 13 residues. Trimming removed 4 bases from V and 5 bases from J, with 10 bases in between. Germline V lookup: CDR1 SGHNT, CDR2 YYREEE (reference sequence). The DNA for the CDR3 is TGTGCCAGCAGCCGAGGGCCAGACAATGAGCAGTTCTTC. Translation: CASSRGPDNEQFF. Looking up the rest from reference TRBV5-4 and TRBJ2-1 gives the full variable domain: ETGVTQSPTHLIKTRGQQVTLRCSSQSGHNTVSWYQQALGQGPQFIFQYYREEENGRGNFPPRFSGLQFPNYSSELNVNALELDDSALYLCASSRGPDNEQFFGPGTRLTVL.

V usage is TRBV3-1 (or the pseudogene TRBV3-2) and J usage is TRBJ1-4; D may be TRBD1 (5 bases). Germline CDR1 is LGHDT and CDR2 is YNNKEL (reference sequence). V lost 1 base and J 7 bases, leaving 10 bases between the germline ends. The CDR3 is made up of 14 amino acids. DNA for the CDR3: TGTGCCAGCAGCCAAGTTCAGGGCTTTGAAAAACTGTTTTTT. This encodes CASSQVQGFEKLFF.

Comments on this clone: The sample carries other DNA sequences with the same CDR3. The chain employs TRBV12-3 or TRBV12-4 and TRBJ2-5; D gene uncertain. The CDR3 has 12 residues. The V end lost 4 bases, the J end lost 5 bases, and 8 bases lay between the germline ends. The CDR3 reads CASSSSGETQYF. CDR3 DNA: TGTGCCAGCAGTTCTTCAGGCGAGACCCAGTACTTC.

The rearrangement joins TRBV9 to TRBJ2-1; 9 nucleotides match TRBD1. V lost 4 bases and J lost 9; bases outside the gene matches: 8. In germline, CDR1 is SGDLS, CDR2 YYNGEE. This CDR3 has 14 amino acids. The chain's CDR3 is CASSIPTGGGEQFF. CDR3 nucleotides: TGTGCCAGCAGCATACCTACAGGGGGCGGTGAGCAGTTCTTC. Full variable domain (outside the CDR3, taken from reference TRBV9 and TRBJ2-1): DSGVTQTPKHLITATGQRVTLRCSPRSGDLSVYWYQQSLDQGLQFLIQYYNGEERAKGNILERFSAQQFPDLHSELNLSSLELGDSALYFCASSIPTGGGEQFFGPGTRLTVL.

The gene calls are TRBV6-5 and TRBJ2-3; D is perhaps TRBD2 (6 bases). The germline V gene encodes CDR1 MNHEY and CDR2 SVGAGI. V was clipped by 7 bases and J by 4 bases, with 18 bases between them. CDR3 length: 15 amino acids. The CDR3 region is CASTGLTLLADTQYF. The CDR3 DNA sequence: TGTGCCAGCACGGGACTCACTCTGTTAGCAGATACGCAGTATTTT.

The gene calls are TRBV11-1 and TRBJ2-3, with D maybe TRBD1 (6 bases). The germline V gene has CDR1 SGHAT and CDR2 FQDESV (reference sequence). The CDR3 runs to 15 residues. Trimming removed 3 bases from V and 1 base from J, with 11 bases in between. The CDR3 nucleotides are TGTGCCAGCAGCTTTGGGACACCTCGCACAGATACGCAGTATTTT. It translates to CASSFGTPRTDTQYF. Filled out from reference TRBV11-1 and TRBJ2-3, the complete variable domain reads EAEVAQSPRYKITEKSQAVAFWCDPISGHATLYWYRQILGQGPELLVQFQDESVVDDSQLPKDRFSAERLKGVDSTLKIQPAELGDSAMYLCASSFGTPRTDTQYFGPGTRLTVL.

The chain is built from TRBV5-4 and TRBJ1-6, with a possible D match to TRBD1 (5 bases). The V gene lost 0 bases and the J gene lost 6 bases, with 13 bases spanning the gap. The CDR3 loop spans 16 amino acids. Germline V lookup: CDR1 SGHNT, CDR2 YYREEE (reference sequence). The CDR3 nucleotides read TGTGCCAGCAGCTTGGGCAGGGCGAAGGGTAATTCACCCCTCCACTTT. Protein: CASSLGRAKGNSPLHF.

This sequence joins TRBV5-1 and TRBJ1-1, with TRBD1 as a possible D gene (5 bases). Looked up from germline, CDR1 is SGHRS and CDR2 is YFSETQ. The CDR3 has 15 residues. V was trimmed by 0 bases and J by 4 bases, leaving 13 bases between them. CDR3 amino acids: CASSLGDGGVTEAFF. CDR3 DNA sequence: TGCGCCAGCAGCTTGGGGGACGGGGGAGTCACTGAAGCTTTCTTT.

The chain couples TRBV6-5 to TRBJ2-5, with TRBD1 matching over 11 bases. This CDR3 spans 15 amino acids. The germline CDR1 and CDR2 sequences are MNHEY and SVGAGI. The V segment lost 4 bases and the J segment 5 bases; nucleotides outside the gene matches: 6. The CDR3 nucleotides read TGTGCCAGCAGTTCTGGACAGGGGGCGCCGGAGACCCAGTACTTC. Residues: CASSSGQGAPETQYF.

The V call is TRBV30, the J call TRBJ1-2; a possible D gene is TRBD1 (6 bases). The V gene lost 4 bases and the J gene lost 4 bases, with 19 bases spanning the gap. The germline V gene has CDR1 GTSNPN and CDR2 SVGIG (reference sequence). This CDR3 comprises 15 residues. CDR3 amino acids: CAWTASGEIPYGYTF. The CDR3 DNA reads as TGTGCCTGGACCGCCTCAGGGGAAATACCCTATGGCTACACCTTC.

This clone was found a few times. This chain joins TRBV5-1 and TRBJ2-1, with TRBD1 matching 7 bases. CDR3 length equals 17 residues. J was trimmed by 2 bases and V by 2 bases; bases with no gene match: 10. CDR1 is SGHRS and CDR2 is YFSETQ in the germline V gene. The CDR3 DNA reads as TGCGCCAGCAGCTTTCCTCGGACAGGACTTCCCTACAATGAGCAGTTCTTC. Its protein is CASSFPRTGLPYNEQFF.

The rearrangement uses TRBV5-5 and TRBJ2-2, with D maybe TRBD2 (5 bases). V shed 2 bases and J shed 7 bases, with 15 bases lying between them. The CDR3 runs to 15 residues. Germline values: CDR1 SGHKS, CDR2 YYEKEE (reference sequence). Written as DNA, the CDR3 is TGTGCCAGCAGCTTTCGGACGCAACGGGACGGGGAGCTGTTTTTT. This codes for CASSFRTQRDGELFF.

The chain joins TRBV7-8 to TRBJ1-6; unclear D gene. The V gene's germline CDR1 is SGHVS and CDR2 FQNEAQ. This CDR3 region has 13 residues. V lost 2 bases and J lost 9, with 8 bases in between. CDR3 nucleotides: TGTGCCAGCAGCTTACCAGGAGGTTCACCCCTCCACTTT. Residues: CASSLPGGSPLHF.

The chain has TRBV5-5 and TRBJ1-4, with a possible D match to TRBD1 (5 bases). From germline, CDR1 is SGHKS and CDR2 YYEKEE (reference sequence). V was trimmed by 4 bases and J by 3 bases, leaving 16 bases between them. The CDR3 is made up of 16 amino acids. The CDR3 DNA reads as TGTGCCAGCAGCCCGGGGGGGAATTTGGCTAATGAAAAACTGTTTTTT. This encodes CASSPGGNLANEKLFF. The whole variable domain, remainder taken from reference TRBV5-5 and TRBJ1-4, is DAGVTQSPTHLIKTRGQQVTLRCSPISGHKSVSWYQQVLGQGPQFIFQYYEKEERGRGNFPDRFSARQFPNYSSELNVNALLLGDSALYLCASSPGGNLANEKLFFGSGTQLSVL.

V and J are TRBV5-1 and TRBJ2-5, with unresolved D. The length of the CDR3 is 13 residues. The V gene lost 6 bases and the J gene lost 1 base, with 10 bases spanning the gap. Germline assignment: CDR1 SGHRS and CDR2 YFSETQ. The CDR3 here is CASKFAGQETQYF. The CDR3 nucleotides are TGCGCCAGCAAGTTTGCAGGCCAAGAGACCCAGTACTTC.

The gene calls are TRBV30 and TRBJ1-5; 9 bases map to TRBD1. The germline V gene has CDR1 GTSNPN and CDR2 SVGIG (reference sequence). V shed 1 base and J 5 bases; nucleotides not matched to a gene: 0. The CDR3 is 13 amino acids. The CDR3 region is CAWSGTGDQPQHF. The CDR3 DNA sequence: TGTGCCTGGAGTGGGACAGGGGATCAGCCCCAGCATTTT.

This clone has only one observation. The chain uses TRBV3-1 (or the pseudogene TRBV3-2) and TRBJ1-1; the D gene is possibly TRBD1 (5 bases). V lost 4 bases to trimming and J lost 2 bases, with 8 bases between them. Germline V lookup: CDR1 LGHDT, CDR2 YNNKEL (reference sequence). The CDR3 spans 13 residues. The CDR3 reads CASSLGHNTEAFF. CDR3 DNA: TGTGCCAGCAGCCTCGGACACAACACTGAAGCTTTCTTT.

The V and J genes are TRBV7-3 and TRBJ2-3; TRBD1 is a possible D gene (6 bases). The V end lost 2 bases, the J end lost 2 bases, and 14 bases lay between the germline ends. The CDR3 runs 16 residues. In germline, CDR1 is SGHTA, CDR2 FQGTGA. The CDR3 sequence is CASSLLSPGVTDTQYF. In nucleotides, the CDR3 is TGTGCCAGCAGCTTACTTTCCCCAGGGGTCACAGATACGCAGTATTTT.

The CDR3 loop is CATATGLNTEAFF. For the CDR3, the DNA is TGTGCCACGGCGACAGGATTGAACACTGAAGCTTTCTTT. The chain couples TRBV19 to TRBJ1-1; possibly TRBD1 for D (6 bases). Germline-derived CDR1 and CDR2 are LNHDA and SQIVND (reference sequence). The CDR3 totals 13 residues. V was shortened by 10 bases and J by 0 bases, with 12 bases between the two germline ends.

The J gene is TRBJ1-1, the V gene TRBV13; D gene uncertain. The CDR3 extends over 15 amino acids. Deletions cut 0 bases from V and 4 bases from J, with 12 bases between. Germline loops: CDR1 PRHDT, CDR2 FYEKMQ (reference sequence). Here the CDR3 reads CASSLGYRGLTEAFF. The CDR3 nucleotides are TGTGCCAGCAGCTTAGGATATCGGGGTCTCACTGAAGCTTTCTTT.

J is TRBJ2-2 and V is TRBV7-9; 10 positions match TRBD2. V lost 8 bases, J lost 2 bases, and 5 bases stayed unmatched. Germline V CDR1 and CDR2: SEHNR, FQNEAQ (reference sequence). The CDR3 runs 15 residues. The CDR3 DNA reads TGTGCCAGCTCCGGACTAGCGGCTAACACCGGGGAGCTGTTTTTT. It yields the protein CASSGLAANTGELFF.